Here is one T cell receptor beta chain with its context. This specimen comes from a study of shared clonotypes between healthy human individuals. The data were produced by immunoSEQ multiplex PCR, yet TCRdb's version contains in-frame clones alone and is incomplete. The sample gives some 2,100,000 clones, around 95% of which show up once; less than 0.15% is in the top ten. Germline values: CDR1 MNHNY, CDR2 SVGAGI (reference sequence). V lost 5 bases to trimming and J lost 7 bases, with 11 bases between them. The CDR3 runs 13 residues. V is TRBV6-6 and J is TRBJ1-4; D gene ambiguous. The source material was naive CD4+ T cells sorted from blood. Subset indicated: CD45RA+ positively selected. This TCR came from a man between 18 and 35 years old in good health. This chain's CDR3 is CASSPVSGEKLFF. For the CDR3, the DNA is TGTGCCAGCAGTCCCGTCTCGGGTGAAAAACTGTTTTTT.